Each of the 5 T cell receptor beta chains below was sequenced from the same sample in a study of blood T cell repertoires in COVID-19. The assay was immunoSEQ multiplex PCR, and TCRdb's table has in-frame clones only and misses some. Of about 220,000 clones listed, approximately 83% are singletons. The specimen was PBMCs or T cells enriched from blood (not recorded which). The source of these receptors is a woman between 40 and 50 years old with acute COVID-19.

This CDR3 is CASSHPGQGTETQYF. The CDR3 DNA sequence: TGTGCCAGCAGCCATCCGGGACAGGGGACAGAGACCCAGTACTTC. The V call is TRBV7-6, the J call TRBJ2-5, with TRBD1 identical over 10 bases. The CDR3 has 15 amino acids. Germline V gene lookup returns CDR1 SGHVS and CDR2 FNYEAQ. Trimming removed 5 bases from V and 4 bases from J; junction bases left unmatched: 7.

The table lists this clone with a count of one. The rearrangement uses TRBV3-1 (or the pseudogene TRBV3-2) and TRBJ2-7; 10 nucleotides match TRBD1. CDR1 is LGHDT and CDR2 is YNNKEL in the germline V gene (reference sequence). The CDR3 is 15 amino acids. V lost 3 bases and J lost 6; bases outside the gene matches: 8. The CDR3 is CASSHRDRGHGEQYF. CDR3 DNA: TGTGCCAGCAGCCATCGCGACAGGGGGCATGGCGAGCAGTACTTC.

The gene calls are TRBV18 and TRBJ2-7, with D perhaps matching TRBD2 (6 bases). The CDR3 contains 14 residues. V dropped 2 bases and J dropped 6 bases, with 14 bases sitting between them. Germline lookup yields CDR1 KGHSH and CDR2 LQKENI. CDR3 residues: CASSPNPDGGEQYF. The DNA of the CDR3 is TGTGCCAGCTCACCAAACCCGGACGGGGGCGAGCAGTACTTC.

V gene TRBV3-1 (or the pseudogene TRBV3-2) combines with J gene TRBJ2-7; 12 bases agree with TRBD2. The CDR3 has 15 residues. The V gene end was trimmed by 4 bases and the J gene end by 5 bases; junction bases not matched to a gene: 6. From germline, CDR1 is LGHDT and CDR2 YNNKEL (reference sequence). The CDR3 sequence is CASSPTSGSNHEQYF. As DNA, the CDR3 is TGTGCCAGCAGCCCGACTAGCGGGAGTAACCACGAGCAGTACTTC.

V and J are TRBV5-1 and TRBJ2-5, with 9 bases that match TRBD1. CDR3 length: 15 amino acids. The germline V gene has CDR1 SGHRS and CDR2 YFSETQ. With V trimmed by 2 bases and J by 4 bases, 6 bases remained unmatched. CDR3 residues: CASSLGTGSRETQYF. CDR3 nucleotides: TGCGCCAGCAGCTTAGGGACAGGGAGTCGAGAGACCCAGTACTTC. Together with reference TRBV5-1 and TRBJ2-5, the CDR3 gives the full variable domain: KAGVTQTPRYLIKTRGQQVTLSCSPISGHRSVSWYQQTPGQGLQFLFEYFSETQRNKGNFPGRFSGRQFSNSRSEMNVSTLELGDSALYLCASSLGTGSRETQYFGPGTRLLVL.